This entry lists 6 T cell receptor beta chains sequenced from one sample in a study of T cells in tuberculosis. The protocol was immunoSEQ multiplex PCR, while the TCRdb copy is restricted to in-frame clones and leaves out a portion. The data contain 20,000 to 25,000 clones, about 97% of them singletons. The sequenced sample was PBMCs. The receptors shown here come from a donor under 30 with latent tuberculosis or without tuberculosis infection.

This clone came up once. The V gene is TRBV10-3, the J gene TRBJ2-6; 8 nucleotides line up with TRBD1. The CDR3 runs 17 residues. CDR1 and CDR2 from the germline V gene are ENHRY and SYGVKD. With 8 bases clipped from V and 0 bases from J, the junction kept 9 bases outside the gene matches. The DNA of the CDR3 is TGTGCCATCGGCTCCGGGACAGGAGTCTCTGGGGCCAACGTCCTGACTTTC. Residues: CAIGSGTGVSGANVLTF.

The chain couples TRBV7-2 to TRBJ1-5, with D tentatively TRBD1 (6 bases). The CDR3 consists of 15 residues. V shed 7 bases and J shed 4 bases, with 17 bases lying between them. Germline lookup yields CDR1 SGHTA and CDR2 FQGNSA. Here the CDR3 reads CASTLSRGLNQPQHF. In DNA form, the CDR3 reads TGTGCCAGCACCCTAAGCAGGGGACTAAATCAGCCCCAGCATTTT.

The gene calls are TRBV6-1 and TRBJ2-4; possible D gene TRBD1, 6 bases. The CDR3 has 18 residues. Trimming cost V 4 bases and J 0 bases, with 19 bases left between them. Germline CDR1 reads MNHNS; CDR2 reads SASEGT. The CDR3 reads CASSVEMQGWGAKNIQYF. The CDR3 nucleotides are TGTGCCAGCAGTGTTGAGATGCAGGGGTGGGGAGCCAAAAACATTCAGTACTTC.

The chain links TRBV9 to TRBJ1-2; D possibly corresponds to TRBD1 (5 bases). With 0 bases removed from V and 8 bases from J, the gap between germline ends came to 17 bases. The CDR3 has 15 amino acids. CDR1 SGDLS and CDR2 YYNGEE come from the germline V gene. For the CDR3, the DNA is TGTGCCAGCAGCGTAGCTCGGGGAGGGGCGCTGGGCTACACCTTC. Amino acids: CASSVARGGALGYTF.

The gene calls are TRBV20-1 and TRBJ1-2, with D perhaps TRBD1 (5 bases). From germline, CDR1 is DFQATT and CDR2 SNEGSKA (reference sequence). V lost 3 bases and J 7 bases, leaving 9 bases between the germline ends. The CDR3 has 11 amino acids. The CDR3 spells CSARDIAGYTF. The CDR3 DNA sequence: TGCAGTGCTAGGGACATTGCTGGCTACACCTTC.

The rearrangement links TRBV7-8 to TRBJ2-5; 7 bases map to TRBD2. Germline values: CDR1 SGHVS, CDR2 FQNEAQ. The CDR3 consists of 14 residues. Trimming took 5 bases from V and 5 from J; bases not matched to a gene: 8. In DNA, the CDR3 is TGTGCCAGCAGCATACGGGGGGTCCGCGAGACCCAGTACTTC. Its translation: CASSIRGVRETQYF.